Below, 29 T cell receptor beta chains from the same sample are listed, as sequenced in a study of blood T cell repertoires in COVID-19. Sequenced by immunoSEQ multiplex PCR; TCRdb stores in-frame clones only, minus some. The repertoire holds 120,000 to 150,000 clones, with around 84% as singletons. The sequenced material came from peripheral blood. These TCRs come from a human donor in a cohort sampled during active COVID-19.

This chain links TRBV28 with TRBJ1-6; D is perhaps TRBD1 (5 bases). V dropped 6 bases and J dropped 10 bases, with 13 bases sitting between them. The germline V gene encodes CDR1 MDHEN and CDR2 SYDVKM. The CDR3 loop spans 13 amino acids. The CDR3 DNA is TGTGCCAGCAGCCAGGGTGATGGATCACCCCTCCACTTT. Protein product: CASSQGDGSPLHF.

This clone was seen a single time. V usage is TRBV9 and J usage is TRBJ1-3; TRBD1 matches at 10 bases. Germline-derived CDR1 and CDR2 are SGDLS and YYNGEE. This CDR3 comprises 18 residues. Trimming cost V 0 bases and J 4 bases; bases outside gene matches: 10. The CDR3 region is CASSVAPTGGSKGNTIYF. The CDR3 DNA reads TGTGCCAGCAGCGTAGCCCCGACAGGGGGCTCGAAGGGAAACACCATATATTTT. Drawing the rest from reference TRBV9 and TRBJ1-3, the complete variable domain is DSGVTQTPKHLITATGQRVTLRCSPRSGDLSVYWYQQSLDQGLQFLIQYYNGEERAKGNILERFSAQQFPDLHSELNLSSLELGDSALYFCASSVAPTGGSKGNTIYFGEGSWLTVV.

This clone has only a few counts. The J gene is TRBJ1-2, the V gene TRBV19; a weak D match, TRBD1 (5 bases). Germline CDR1 LNHDA, CDR2 SQIVND (reference sequence). The ends were cut back, 7 bases at V and 0 bases at J, with 12 bases in the middle. The CDR3 totals 14 residues. The CDR3 reads CASTPDSTNYGYTF. CDR3 coding DNA: TGTGCCAGTACCCCTGACAGTACTAACTATGGCTACACCTTC.

This chain links TRBV5-1 with TRBJ2-5; TRBD2 matches at 10 bases. Trimming took 3 bases from V and 4 from J; bases not matched to a gene: 9. In germline, CDR1 is SGHRS, CDR2 YFSETQ. The CDR3 totals 16 residues. CDR3: CASSSRTSGRGETQYF. CDR3 bases: TGCGCCAGCAGCTCCCGGACTAGCGGCAGGGGAGAGACCCAGTACTTC.

This rearrangement joins TRBV15 to TRBJ2-1, with D hard to call. Germline V gene data show CDR1 as LNHNV and CDR2 as YYDKDF (reference sequence). CDR3 size: 15 residues. Trimming left V 0 bases short and J 8 bases short, with 14 bases between. CDR3 in DNA: TGTGCCACCAGCAGAGATCTAGGCGCTTTCGATGAGCAGTTCTTC. It translates to CATSRDLGAFDEQFF.

This chain joins TRBV5-1 and TRBJ1-6; D uncertain. The CDR3 consists of 14 residues. Germline CDR1 and CDR2: SGHRS and YFSETQ. Trimming removed 2 bases from V and 7 bases from J, with 10 bases in between. CDR3: CASSFSGENSPLHF. The CDR3 coding sequence is TGCGCCAGCAGCTTCTCGGGTGAGAATTCACCCCTCCACTTT.

The V gene is TRBV6-6, the J gene TRBJ1-3; 7 nucleotides match TRBD1. J gave up 4 bases and V 6 bases, and 6 bases lay outside the gene matches. CDR1 and CDR2 from the germline V gene are MNHNY and SVGAGI (reference sequence). CDR3 length equals 14 residues. DNA for the CDR3: TGTGCCAGCAGGCCCGACAGGGTCGGAAACACCATATATTTT. It codes for CASRPDRVGNTIYF.

The rearrangement joins TRBV7-6 to TRBJ2-3; 7 nucleotides match TRBD2. The CDR3 spans 15 residues. Germline-derived CDR1 and CDR2 are SGHVS and FNYEAQ. Trimming at V came to 7 bases and at J to 0 bases, leaving 7 bases not matched to a gene. The CDR3 nucleotides read TGTGCCAGCACCCGGTTCGGGGGGAGCACAGATACGCAGTATTTT. It specifies CASTRFGGSTDTQYF.

This rearrangement joins TRBV6-4 to TRBJ1-2; D perhaps matches TRBD1 (5 bases). V was clipped by 5 bases and J by 8 bases, with 21 bases between them. In germline, CDR1 is MRHNA, CDR2 SNTAGT. CDR3 length: 15 amino acids. The DNA for the CDR3 is TGTGCCAGCAGTAGAGAATCAACAGGTCTAGGGGGCTACACCTTC. Its protein product is CASSRESTGLGGYTF.

V is TRBV21-1 and J is TRBJ2-1; the table names TRBD2, a call not compared with the DNA. TRBV21-1 is a pseudogene. CDR3 length equals 14 residues. The chain's CDR3 is CASSTRLAATEGFF. DNA for the CDR3: TGTGCCAGCAGCACCCGACTAGCGGCTACGGAGGGGTTCTTC.

The V gene is TRBV7-8, the J gene TRBJ2-1; possibly TRBD2 for D (7 bases). CDR1 SGHVS and CDR2 FQNEAQ come from the germline V gene. CDR3 length: 18 residues. The V end was cut by 0 bases, the J end by 2 bases, with 17 bases between. The CDR3 sequence is CASSLARIRGAAYNEQFF. CDR3 nucleotides: TGTGCCAGCAGCTTAGCACGTATCCGGGGGGCGGCCTACAATGAGCAGTTCTTC.

The V gene is TRBV9, the J gene TRBJ1-6; weak D call: TRBD1 (6 bases). Germline values: CDR1 SGDLS, CDR2 YYNGEE. This CDR3 comprises 15 residues. V dropped 0 bases and J dropped 6 bases, with 10 bases sitting between them. The CDR3 coding sequence is TGTGCCAGCAGCGTAGAGACAGGTGGTAATTCACCCCTCCACTTT. This encodes CASSVETGGNSPLHF.

J is TRBJ2-7 and V is TRBV11-2; 10 bases agree with TRBD1. This CDR3 has 15 amino acids. J was trimmed by 9 bases and V by 5 bases; bases with no gene match: 13. Germline CDR1 reads SGHAT; CDR2 reads FQNNGV. The CDR3 DNA follows: TGTGCCAGCAGCCTGGACAGGGGGAGATCTACGCGGCAGTACTTC. Translated, it gives CASSLDRGRSTRQYF.

The CDR3 region has the DNA TGTGCCAGTAGTTGGAGGGTGGTGGGGCCAGGCGATCAGCCCCAGCATTTT. Residues: CASSWRVVGPGDQPQHF. The rearrangement joins TRBV19 to TRBJ1-5; D may be TRBD1 (5 bases). Looked up from germline, CDR1 is LNHDA and CDR2 is SQIVND (reference sequence). The CDR3 has 17 residues. Trimming took 5 bases from V and 5 from J, leaving 22 bases between them.

The CDR3 here is CASSEAPSGLHQETQYF. The CDR3 DNA is TGTGCCAGCAGTGAGGCGCCTAGCGGGCTACACCAAGAGACCCAGTACTTC. J is TRBJ2-5 and V is TRBV25-1; TRBD2 matches 8 bases. CDR3 length: 17 residues. Germline CDR1 MGHDK, CDR2 SYGVNS. V lost 3 bases and J lost 0; bases outside the gene matches: 9.

The gene calls are TRBV6-5 and TRBJ1-5; possibly TRBD1 for D (5 bases). V lost 8 bases and J lost 0, with 14 bases in between. This CDR3 comprises 15 residues. Germline V gene sequence: CDR1 MNHEY, CDR2 SVGAGI. The CDR3 protein is CASEDNLYSNQPQHF. As DNA, the CDR3 is TGTGCCAGCGAGGACAACCTTTATAGCAATCAGCCCCAGCATTTT.

This rearrangement joins TRBV3-1 (or the pseudogene TRBV3-2) to TRBJ1-5; 8 nucleotides match TRBD1. The germline gives CDR1 LGHDT, CDR2 YNNKEL (reference sequence). The CDR3 consists of 16 residues. Trimming cost V 1 base and J 4 bases; bases outside gene matches: 6. The CDR3 bases are TGTGCCAGCAGCCAAGGCGACAGGGGAATAAATCAGCCCCAGCATTTT. The encoded protein is CASSQGDRGINQPQHF.

The chain recombines TRBV30 with TRBJ2-7; D is possibly TRBD2 (5 bases). Trimming pared 4 bases from V and 1 base from J, leaving 8 bases between. This CDR3 has 12 residues. Germline V CDR1 and CDR2: GTSNPN, SVGIG (reference sequence). CDR3 in amino acids: CAWKGGSYEQYF. In DNA form, the CDR3 reads TGTGCCTGGAAAGGCGGGTCCTACGAGCAGTACTTC.

The chain employs TRBV11-2 and TRBJ2-3; D is unresolved. Trimming removed 8 bases from V and 0 bases from J, with 12 bases in between. Germline CDR1 is SGHAT and CDR2 is FQNNGV. The CDR3 length is 14 residues. CDR3: CASGLLSSTDTQYF. CDR3 DNA: TGTGCCAGCGGGCTTTTATCTAGCACAGATACGCAGTATTTT.

This clone was seen only a few times. The chain has TRBV25-1 and TRBJ1-5; 12 bases fit TRBD1. CDR1 is MGHDK, CDR2 SYGVNS, per germline. The CDR3 is 16 residues long. The junction had 8 bases not matched to a gene; V was cut back by 5 bases and J by 6 bases. CDR3 loop: CASSPAGTGGVQPQHF. The CDR3 bases are TGTGCCAGCAGTCCAGCCGGGACAGGGGGCGTTCAGCCCCAGCATTTT. Drawing the rest from reference TRBV25-1 and TRBJ1-5, the complete variable domain is EADIYQTPRYLVIGTGKKITLECSQTMGHDKMYWYQQDPGMELHLIHYSYGVNSTEKGDLSSESTVSRIRTEHFPLTLESARPSHTSQYLCASSPAGTGGVQPQHFGDGTRLSIL.

V and J are TRBV7-9 and TRBJ2-5; 7 bases line up with TRBD2. Trimming took 5 bases from V and 7 from J; bases not matched to a gene: 13. The CDR3 contains 15 residues. Germline lookup yields CDR1 SEHNR and CDR2 FQNEAQ (reference sequence). The CDR3 DNA reads TGTGCCAGCAGCATGGGGACTACCCCCTGGCGGACCCAGTACTTC. It codes for CASSMGTTPWRTQYF. Full variable domain (remainder filled in from reference TRBV7-9 and TRBJ2-5): DTGVSQNPRHKITKRGQNVTFRCDPISEHNRLYWYRQTLGQGPEFLTYFQNEAQLEKSRLLSDRFSAERPKGSFSTLEIQRTEQGDSAMYLCASSMGTTPWRTQYFGPGTRLLVL.

The chain has TRBV28 and TRBJ2-1; no clear D gene. V gave up 7 bases and J gave up 7 bases, with 5 bases separating them. Germline-derived CDR1 and CDR2 are MDHEN and SYDVKM. There are 10 residues in the CDR3. The CDR3 region is CASMANEQFF. DNA for the CDR3: TGTGCCAGCATGGCTAATGAGCAGTTCTTC.

The chain employs TRBV3-1 (or the pseudogene TRBV3-2) and TRBJ1-1, with 7 bases that match TRBD1. V dropped 1 base and J dropped 5; count of bases not matched to a gene: 7. This CDR3 comprises 15 residues. Germline V gives CDR1 LGHDT, CDR2 YNNKEL (reference sequence). The CDR3 is CASSQGEGASTEAFF. CDR3 nucleotide sequence: TGTGCCAGCAGCCAAGGAGAGGGGGCATCAACTGAAGCTTTCTTT.

This clone has a single count. CDR3 sequence: CASSKALCRAEAFF. The CDR3 nucleotides are TGTGCCAGCAGCAAAGCGCTTTGCAGGGCTGAAGCTTTCTTT. The chain recombines TRBV21-1 with TRBJ1-1; the D segment call TRBD1 is taken from the table without a DNA check. TRBV21-1 is annotated as a pseudogene. The CDR3 length is 14 residues.

The rearrangement links TRBV28 to TRBJ1-3; possible D gene TRBD1, 5 bases. Trimming took off 4 bases at V and 3 bases at J, with 19 bases between the two ends. The CDR3 is 17 residues long. The germline V gene has CDR1 MDHEN and CDR2 SYDVKM. For the CDR3, the DNA is TGTGCCAGCAGTTCCGGAGGGAGGGGAATAGGTGGAAACACCATATATTTT. Translating gives CASSSGGRGIGGNTIYF.

The chain couples TRBV16 to TRBJ2-1; D is ambiguous. Trimming took 5 bases from V and 5 from J, leaving 4 bases between them. Germline V CDR1 and CDR2: KGHSY, FQNENV. This CDR3 contains 11 residues. CDR3 in amino acids: CASSSDNEQFF. The CDR3 DNA reads TGTGCCAGCAGCTCTGACAATGAGCAGTTCTTC.

V is TRBV7-2 and J is TRBJ1-4, with 10 bases that match TRBD1. The germline CDR1 and CDR2 sequences are SGHTA and FQGNSA. The CDR3 is 15 residues long. Losses at the gene ends were 5 bases for V and 8 bases for J; bases not matched to a gene: 8. DNA of the CDR3: TGTGCCAGCAGCCTACGGACAGGGGGTTTGGAAAAACTGTTTTTT. Amino acids: CASSLRTGGLEKLFF.

V gene TRBV5-1 combines with J gene TRBJ2-3; TRBD2 agrees at 12 bases. The CDR3 covers 16 residues. Germline V gives CDR1 SGHRS, CDR2 YFSETQ. The J segment lost 0 bases and the V segment lost 7 bases, leaving 6 bases of the junction unmatched. The CDR3 DNA reads as TGCGCCAGCGCTAGCGGGGGGGCCGGTAGCACAGATACGCAGTATTTT. Its protein product is CASASGGAGSTDTQYF.

The chain uses TRBV5-1 and TRBJ2-7; 8 bases are shared with TRBD1. This CDR3 comprises 15 residues. V was pared by 0 bases and J by 4 bases, with 6 bases of the junction left unmatched. Germline loops: CDR1 SGHRS, CDR2 YFSETQ. This CDR3 is CASSLEPGQGYEQYV. CDR3 DNA sequence: TGCGCCAGCAGCTTGGAGCCCGGACAGGGATACGAGCAGTACGTC.